The 20 T cell receptor beta chains below were found in one sample sequenced in a study of beta chain bispecific antibodies for T cell cancers. These receptors have no identified antigens. Blood mononuclear cells were expanded for about three days using either OKT3 anti-CD3 antibody or CD3/CD28 beads. Regarding the study as a whole: Most targeted TRBV signal came from the leukemia cell line cells, not normal T cells.

Via MiXCR, TCRdb re-called the 5' RACE reads, giving one row per CDR3 protein. The repertoire holds about 8,800 distinct CDR3 sequences, with approximately 2.2% as singletons. Specimen: T cells from a healthy donor cultured with Jurkat leukemia cells, collected from a culture containing an anti-CD19 bispecific antibody. These receptors came from a human donor in good health. Some clones in this sample may be carry-over from other donors' samples.

This clonotype was counted at least ten times. V usage is TRBV4-1 and J usage is TRBJ1-1; tentatively, D is TRBD1 (5 bases). CDR3 size: 13 residues. Germline V lookup: CDR1 MGHRA, CDR2 YSYEKL. The V and J ends lost 4 bases and 10 bases respectively, with 16 bases between them. CDR3 DNA: TGCGCCAGCAGCCTAGGGGAGGGCGTGGGAGCTTTCTTT. This codes for CASSLGEGVGAFF.

This clonotype was counted many times. This rearrangement joins TRBV18 to TRBJ1-2; 8 nucleotides align to TRBD1. Germline V gives CDR1 KGHSH, CDR2 LQKENI. V gave up 5 bases and J gave up 0 bases; unmatched junction bases: 5. The CDR3 is made up of 15 amino acids. The CDR3 protein is CASSVDRATNYGYTF. Here the CDR3 DNA reads TGTGCCAGCTCAGTGGACAGGGCTACTAACTATGGCTACACCTTC.

There are many counts of this clonotype. The rearrangement links TRBV19 to TRBJ2-1; D possibly corresponds to TRBD2 (5 bases). The CDR3 sequence is 13 residues long. CDR1 is LNHDA and CDR2 is SQIVND in the germline V gene (reference sequence). Trimming took off 5 bases at V and 6 bases at J, with 11 bases between the two ends. The CDR3 sequence: CASSVSGPNEQFF. In nucleotides, the CDR3 is TGTGCCAGTAGTGTCAGCGGCCCCAATGAGCAGTTCTTC.

This clonotype was detected ten times or more. CDR3 nucleotide sequence: TGTGCCAGCAGTTCCAATAGGGCCTCAAGCTCCTACGAGCAGTACTTC. This translates into CASSSNRASSSYEQYF. The chain couples TRBV6-5 to TRBJ2-7; D remains ambiguous. CDR3 length equals 16 residues. CDR1 is MNHEY, CDR2 SVGAGI, per germline. The V gene lost 4 bases and the J gene lost 0 bases, with 16 bases spanning the gap.

Only a few counts were recorded for this clonotype. The chain combines TRBV30 with TRBJ1-2; 9 positions match TRBD1. V lost 4 bases, J lost 8 bases, and 14 bases stayed unmatched. The CDR3 has 15 residues. CDR1 and CDR2 (germline): GTSNPN, SVGIG (reference sequence). The CDR3 coding sequence is TGTGCCTGGACCGTACAAGAGGGGACAGGGTGGGGCTACACCTTC. The encoded protein is CAWTVQEGTGWGYTF. Using reference TRBV30 and TRBJ1-2 for the parts outside the CDR3, the full variable domain is SQTIHQWPATLVQPVGSPLSLECTVEGTSNPNLYWYRQAAGRGLQLLFYSVGIGQISSEVPQNLSASRPQDRQFILSSKKLLLSDSGFYLCAWTVQEGTGWGYTFGSGTRLTVV.

This clonotype is labeled medium-sized (0.01 to 0.1%). V usage is TRBV12-2 and J usage is TRBJ2-1. TRBV12-2 is described as a pseudogene. There are 19 residues in the CDR3. This CDR3 reads CASRSFFPTDSSSYNEQFF. The CDR3 nucleotides are TGTGCAAGTCGCTCCTTTTTCCCCACCGACTCAAGCTCCTACAATGAGCAGTTCTTC.

This chain connects TRBV19 to TRBJ1-5; 8 bases match TRBD1. The germline V gene has CDR1 LNHDA and CDR2 SQIVND (reference sequence). The J segment lost 3 bases and the V segment lost 0 bases, leaving 4 bases of the junction unmatched. The CDR3 loop spans 16 amino acids. The CDR3 region is CASSIEGQVTNQPQHF. The CDR3 DNA follows: TGTGCCAGTAGTATAGAGGGACAGGTAACCAATCAGCCCCAGCATTTT.

Remarks on this clonotype: This may be a read error: a much more frequent sequence differs by one nucleotide. This rearrangement joins TRBV5-1 to TRBJ1-5, with D perhaps matching TRBD1 (6 bases). The CDR3 is made up of 15 amino acids. The germline V gene encodes CDR1 SGHRS and CDR2 YFSETQ. The CDR3 spells CSSSLGGGDNQPQHF. The CDR3 DNA follows: TGCTCCAGCAGCTTGGGCGGGGGCGACAATCAGCCCCAGCATTTT.

Sample share makes this clonotype medium-sized. J is TRBJ1-1 and V is TRBV27; 7 nucleotides align to TRBD1. The germline CDR1 and CDR2 sequences are MNHEY and SMNVEV (reference sequence). With 6 bases clipped from V and 5 bases from J, the junction kept 12 bases outside the gene matches. The CDR3 extends over 15 amino acids. The CDR3: CASSSVQGLGTEAFF. DNA of the CDR3: TGTGCCAGCAGCTCGGTACAGGGGTTGGGGACTGAAGCTTTCTTT.

This clonotype was picked up many times. This chain links TRBV4-2 with TRBJ2-5; 9 bases agree with TRBD2. The CDR3 runs to 17 residues. CDR1 and CDR2 (germline): LGHNA, YNFKEQ. With 0 bases clipped from V and 5 bases from J, the junction kept 10 bases outside the gene matches. This CDR3 is CASSQDSRGGAGETQYF. CDR3 bases: TGTGCCAGCAGCCAAGATTCGCGCGGGGGGGCGGGTGAGACCCAGTACTTC.

There are many counts of this clonotype. The chain joins TRBV5-1 to TRBJ2-7, with D possibly being TRBD1 or TRBD2 (5 bases each). CDR1 and CDR2 from the germline V gene are SGHRS and YFSETQ. Between the trimmed V and J ends, which lost 1 base and 0 bases, there was a span of 8 bases. The CDR3 runs to 14 residues. This CDR3 reads CASSLTRGSYEQYF. CDR3 bases: TGCGCCAGCAGCTTGACTAGGGGCTCCTACGAGCAGTACTTC.

Ten or more counts support this clonotype. This chain uses TRBV29-1 with TRBJ2-4; TRBD1 agrees at 9 bases. The trim removed 5 bases at V and 15 bases at J, leaving 11 bases unmatched. Looked up from germline, CDR1 is SQVTM and CDR2 is ANQGSEA. The CDR3 spans 12 residues. As DNA, the CDR3 is TGCAGCGTTTCCACCGGGGACAGGGATCGGTACTTC. Its protein is CSVSTGDRDRYF.

This clonotype was observed a handful of times. CDR3 residues: CASSQIGATQYF. As DNA, the CDR3 is TGTGCCAGCAGCCAGATTGGAGCCACGCAGTATTTT. The V and J genes are TRBV27 and TRBJ2-3, with unresolved D. The germline CDR1 and CDR2 sequences are MNHEY and SMNVEV (reference sequence). V gave up 6 bases and J gave up 9 bases, with 13 bases separating them. The CDR3 consists of 12 residues.

This clonotype has ten or more counts. This rearrangement joins TRBV13 to TRBJ2-3; D is unresolved. V was pared by 8 bases and J by 3 bases, with 12 bases between. This CDR3 region has 13 residues. In germline, CDR1 is PRHDT, CDR2 FYEKMQ (reference sequence). The CDR3 region has the DNA TGTGCCAGCTTCAGCACCGGGACAGATACGCAGTATTTT. This encodes CASFSTGTDTQYF.

This clonotype was seen repeatedly, ten times or more. The gene calls are TRBV12-3 or TRBV12-4 and TRBJ1-4; D possibly corresponds to TRBD1 (6 bases). There are 14 residues in the CDR3. The V end was cut by 2 bases, the J end by 6 bases, with 10 bases between. This CDR3 reads CASSLTGSDEKLFF. DNA of the CDR3: TGTGCCAGCAGTTTAACAGGGTCGGATGAAAAACTGTTTTTT.

Many counts were recorded for this clonotype. The chain carries TRBV2 and TRBJ1-5, with a possible D match to TRBD1 (6 bases). CDR3 length: 15 residues. Germline CDR1 is SNHLY and CDR2 is FYNNEI. V lost 1 base to trimming and J lost 2 bases, with 9 bases between them. Written as DNA, the CDR3 is TGTGCCAGCAGTGAAGAGTCAGGGGGCAATCAGCCCCAGCATTTT. As protein: CASSEESGGNQPQHF.

This clonotype was observed at least ten times. The chain employs TRBV7-9 and TRBJ1-2; D is unresolved. Germline lookup yields CDR1 SEHNR and CDR2 FQNEAQ (reference sequence). V was pared by 5 bases and J by 8 bases, with 9 bases between. CDR3 length equals 11 residues. The CDR3 DNA reads TGTGCCAGCAGCCTCTTGGGGGGCTACACCTTC. Translated: CASSLLGGYTF. The whole variable domain, remainder taken from reference TRBV7-9 and TRBJ1-2, is DTGVSQNPRHKITKRGQNVTFRCDPISEHNRLYWYRQTLGQGPEFLTYFQNEAQLEKSRLLSDRFSAERPKGSFSTLEIQRTEQGDSAMYLCASSLLGGYTFGSGTRLTVV.

This clonotype appeared many times. The V gene is TRBV19, the J gene TRBJ1-1, with TRBD1 identical over 7 bases. The length of the CDR3 is 17 residues. Per the germline V gene, CDR1 is LNHDA and CDR2 is SQIVND (reference sequence). V gave up 3 bases and J gave up 5 bases; unmatched junction bases: 15. The CDR3 loop reads CASSIDQEGALWTEAFF. Here the CDR3 DNA reads TGTGCCAGTAGTATCGACCAGGAGGGGGCTTTGTGGACTGAAGCTTTCTTT. Full variable domain (remainder filled in from reference TRBV19 and TRBJ1-1): DGGITQSPKYLFRKEGQNVTLSCEQNLNHDAMYWYRQDPGQGLRLIYYSQIVNDFQKGDIAEGYSVSREKKESFPLTVTSAQKNPTAFYLCASSIDQEGALWTEAFFGQGTRLTVV.

This clonotype has ten or more counts. V is TRBV5-5 and J is TRBJ1-5; the D gene is possibly TRBD1 (5 bases). This CDR3 contains 15 residues. Trimming took 0 bases from V and 4 from J, leaving 11 bases between them. CDR1 is SGHKS, CDR2 YYEKEE, per germline (reference sequence). In nucleotides, the CDR3 is TGTGCCAGCAGCTTGGTCCCGGGGGGGAATCAGCCCCAGCATTTT. It yields the protein CASSLVPGGNQPQHF.

This clonotype was counted at least ten times. The chain is built from TRBV29-1 and TRBJ1-4; unclear D gene. Trimming removed 7 bases at V and 3 bases at J, with 9 bases between. CDR3 length: 12 residues. Per germline, CDR1 SQVTM and CDR2 ANQGSEA. The CDR3 DNA sequence: TGCAGCGCCGACGGACCTAATGAAAAACTGTTTTTT. Protein product: CSADGPNEKLFF.